The clone carrying this T cell receptor beta chain was seen a single time. TCRdb's table, derived via immunoSEQ multiplex PCR, lists solely in-frame clones and lacks some. The sample lists about 47,000 clones, approximately 84% occurring once. This specimen belongs to a study of blood T cell repertoires in COVID-19. The germline CDR1 and CDR2 sequences are MDHEN and SYDVKM. V lost 7 bases and J lost 0; bases outside the gene matches: 8. The length of the CDR3 is 15 residues. Sequencing was done on a sample of peripheral blood. This chain uses TRBV28 with TRBJ1-1; 7 bases agree with TRBD1. This TCR derives from a man in his fifties or sixties with acute or convalescent COVID-19. CDR3: CASIGQDGMNTEAFF. The DNA for the CDR3 is TGTGCCAGCATAGGACAGGACGGAATGAACACTGAAGCTTTCTTT.